The clone carrying this TCR beta chain showed up just a few times. TCRdb re-derived calls from the 5' RACE reads in MiXCR, one entry per CDR3 protein. Seen here are around 690,000 distinct CDR3 sequences, about 20% observed once, and the top ten hold 4.3%. The data were taken from a study of identical twins. CDR3 length equals 12 residues. V lost 4 bases to trimming and J lost 6 bases, with 11 bases between them. Germline-derived CDR1 and CDR2 are SGDLS and YYNGEE. The same data also contributed to another study, on T cells expressing NK-cell markers.

The TCR comes from a woman aged 18-29 years in good health. Sequenced material: PBMCs. The rearrangement links TRBV9 to TRBJ2-7; TRBD1 is a possible D gene (5 bases). This CDR3 is CASSFDSSEQYF. The CDR3 nucleotides read TGTGCCAGCAGCTTCGACAGTTCCGAGCAGTACTTC.